This is a list of T cell receptor beta chains from one sample in a study of graft-versus-host responses after intestinal transplantation. These receptors have no known antigen. Sequencing used immunoSEQ multiplex PCR; TCRdb keeps in-frame clones, though not all of them. The sample contains tens of thousands of clones, 91% of which appear only once. The sequencing used unstimulated CD4+ T cells sorted from spleen or lymph node cells, collected before intestinal transplant. Receptors were obtained from a human donor who received an intestinal transplant. The CDR3 runs from the conserved cysteine through the conserved F or W. Fields, in order: D gene, V gene, J gene, clone size, CDR3 length, CDR3 protein, CDR3 DNA. A D gene is named only where the DNA matches it firmly. Some rows have no size entry. The others give once, few or many, or a class for an expanded clone.

>TRBD2|TRBV7-2|TRBJ2-1|-|15
CASSFLRGSNSKQFF
TGTGCCAGCAGCTTTTTGCGGGGGTCAAATAGTAAGCAGTTCTTC
>-|TRBV2|TRBJ2-2|-|16
CASSPLGGRDTGELFF
TGTGCCAGCAGTCCCCTAGGCGGCCGTGACACCGGGGAGCTGTTTTTT
>-|TRBV13|TRBJ2-2|-|13
CASSFRGTGELFF
TGTGCCAGCAGCTTTCGGGGGACCGGGGAGCTGTTTTTT
>TRBD1|TRBV19|TRBJ2-6|-|16
CASQDRGVSGANVLTF
TGTGCCAGTCAAGACAGGGGGGTCTCTGGGGCCAACGTCCTGACTTTC
>-|TRBV14|TRBJ1-2|once|14
CASSQDHGGHGYTF
TGTGCCAGCAGCCAAGATCACGGGGGGCATGGCTACACCTTC
>TRBD1|TRBV6-5|TRBJ2-7|-|15
CASSYSGQGSYEQYF
TGTGCCAGCAGTTACTCGGGACAGGGCTCCTACGAGCAGTACTTC
>-|TRBV14|TRBJ2-2|-|14
CASSQVRGTGELFF
TGTGCCAGCAGCCAAGTTCGGGGGACCGGGGAGCTGTTTTTT
>-|TRBV19|TRBJ1-2|-|16
CASSILTGGSNYGYTF
TGTGCCAGTAGTATCTTAACAGGCGGTTCTAACTATGGCTACACCTTC
>-|TRBV4-3|TRBJ1-2|-|15
CASSQEDRTDYGYTF
TGCGCCAGCAGCCAAGAAGACAGGACAGACTATGGCTACACCTTC
>-|TRBV4-3|TRBJ2-5|-|15
CASSPQGESWGTQYF
TGCGCCAGCAGCCCACAGGGAGAGAGTTGGGGGACCCAGTACTTC
>TRBD1|TRBV7-9|TRBJ2-7|-|16
CASSLWTGTGGNEQYF
TGTGCTAGCAGCTTATGGACCGGGACAGGGGGAAACGAGCAGTACTTC
>-|TRBV4-3|TRBJ1-2|-|16
CASSQGVAVFNYGYTF
TGCGCCAGCAGCCAAGGGGTCGCGGTCTTTAACTATGGCTACACCTTC
>TRBD2|TRBV7-9|TRBJ2-7|-|16
CASSNYGGSSSYEQYF
TGTGCCAGCAGCAATTACGGGGGGTCCAGCTCCTACGAGCAGTACTTC
>TRBD1|TRBV4-3|TRBJ2-7|-|14
CASSPEDRVPEQYF
TGCGCCAGCAGCCCCGAAGACAGGGTGCCCGAGCAGTACTTC
>-|TRBV6-1|TRBJ2-7|-|16
CASSEVTTRHSYEQYF
TGTGCCAGCAGTGAAGTCACTACAAGGCACTCCTACGAGCAGTACTTC
>TRBD1|TRBV7-2|TRBJ2-2|-|17
CASSFLRDRVTTGELFF
TGTGCCAGCAGCTTTCTCCGGGACAGGGTGACCACCGGGGAGCTGTTTTTT
>-|TRBV15|TRBJ2-1|-|18
CATSSFRASGASYNEQFF
TGTGCCACCAGCAGTTTTAGAGCTAGTGGAGCTTCCTACAATGAGCAGTTCTTC
>-|TRBV18|TRBJ1-3|-|15
CASSRAASSGNTIYF
TGTGCCAGCTCACGAGCTGCTTCATCTGGAAACACCATATATTTT
>-|TRBV7-2|TRBJ2-7|-|14
CASSLVPGSYEQYF
TGTGCCAGCAGCTTAGTACCGGGGTCCTACGAGCAGTACTTC
>-|TRBV10-2|TRBJ2-3|-|14
CASSAAGSMNTQYF
TGCGCCAGCAGTGCTGCGGGGTCTATGAATACGCAGTATTTT
>-|TRBV11-2|TRBJ1-1|-|15
CASSSPGGMPTEAFF
TGTGCCAGCAGCTCACCCGGGGGGATGCCCACTGAAGCTTTCTTT
>TRBD2|TRBV13|TRBJ2-7|-|15
CASSSTWRGDVEQYF
TGTGCCAGCAGCTCGACGTGGCGGGGGGACGTCGAGCAGTACTTC
>TRBD1|TRBV19|TRBJ2-7|-|16
CASSIVGGTGLYEQYF
TGTGCCAGTAGTATAGTGGGCGGGACAGGCCTCTACGAGCAGTACTTC
>TRBD2|TRBV15|TRBJ2-3|-|16
CATSRDLSGGRDTQYF
TGTGCCACCAGCAGAGACCTTAGCGGGGGCCGAGATACGCAGTATTTT
>TRBD1|TRBV14|TRBJ1-4|-|17
CASSLRGQGGIEEKLFF
TGTGCCAGCAGCCTTCGGGGACAGGGCGGTATAGAAGAAAAACTGTTTTTT
>-|TRBV7-6|TRBJ1-1|-|13
CASSQGQGTEAFF
TGTGCCAGCAGCCAGGGGCAGGGGACCGAAGCTTTCTTT
>-|TRBV6-5|TRBJ1-6|-|14
CASSAGTFNSPLHF
TGTGCCAGCAGTGCGGGGACGTTTAATTCACCCCTCCACTTT
>-|TRBV27|TRBJ1-2|-|13
CASSFGVGYGYTF
TGTGCCAGCAGTTTTGGAGTGGGCTATGGCTACACCTTC
>TRBD1|TRBV19|TRBJ2-7|once|16
CASSIDGQGALGEQYF
TGTGCCAGTAGTATAGACGGACAGGGGGCCTTAGGCGAGCAGTACTTC
>-|TRBV6-5|TRBJ2-7|-|12
CASRSNSYEQYF
TGTGCCAGCAGAAGCAACTCCTACGAGCAGTACTTC